This T cell receptor beta chain was sequenced during a study of PD-1 blockade in mismatch repair-deficient tumors. Study-wide results and limits: Rapid post-treatment expansion, then contraction, generally preceding radiologic response, marked tumor-resident clones.

Mismatch repair deficiency was confirmed in all patients, by PCR or immunohistochemistry. Comment on this clone: Its antigen is not identified.

Assay: immunoSEQ multiplex PCR; the TCRdb copy retains only in-frame clones and omits some. This table has fewer than 60,000 clones, 77% appearing once. The TCR originated in an adult with mismatch repair-deficient cancer. The specimen was PBMCs, collected before pembrolizumab treatment.

The CDR3 DNA sequence: TGTGCCAGCAGCTTGGAAGGGGGGATCTATGGCTACACCTTC. The encoded protein is CASSLEGGIYGYTF. The chain joins TRBV5-6 to TRBJ1-2; weak D call: TRBD1 (6 bases). Germline lookup yields CDR1 SGHDT and CDR2 YYEEEE. The CDR3 extends over 14 amino acids. V was pared by 0 bases and J by 4 bases, with 10 bases between.